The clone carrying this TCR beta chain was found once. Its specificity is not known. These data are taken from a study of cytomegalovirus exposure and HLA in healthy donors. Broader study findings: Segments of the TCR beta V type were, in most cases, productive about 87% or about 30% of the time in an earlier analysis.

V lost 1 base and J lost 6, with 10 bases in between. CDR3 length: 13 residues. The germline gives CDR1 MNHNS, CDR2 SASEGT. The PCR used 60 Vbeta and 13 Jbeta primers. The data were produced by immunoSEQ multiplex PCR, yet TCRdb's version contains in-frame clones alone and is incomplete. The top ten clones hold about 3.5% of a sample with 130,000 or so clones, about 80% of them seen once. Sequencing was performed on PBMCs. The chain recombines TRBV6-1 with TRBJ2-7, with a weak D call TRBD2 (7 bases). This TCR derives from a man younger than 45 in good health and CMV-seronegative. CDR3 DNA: TGTGCCAGCAGTGAAGTAGGGGGGGCCGAGCAGTACTTC. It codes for CASSEVGGAEQYF.